This T cell receptor (beta chain) was identified in a study of OX40 agonist ivuxolimab in advanced cancers. Produced via immunoSEQ multiplex PCR; TCRdb's table is partial and in-frame only. Of about 83,000 clones listed, roughly four fifths are singletons. The clonotype comes from an adult with an advanced solid tumor such as melanoma, head and neck, liver or kidney cancer. Sequencing was performed on CD4+ or CD8+ T cells sorted from blood, taken in a trial of the OX40 agonist ivuxolimab.

The CDR3 loop is CASSLVVGWGDTQYF. The CDR3 bases are TGTGCCAGCAGCTTAGTAGTCGGGTGGGGCGATACGCAGTATTTT. This chain uses TRBV7-2 with TRBJ2-3; a possible D gene is TRBD1 (5 bases). The CDR3 sequence is 15 residues long. Germline V gives CDR1 SGHTA, CDR2 FQGNSA. Trimming took off 1 base at V and 6 bases at J, with 14 bases between the two ends.